Reported below is one TCR beta chain. Its cognate antigen is unknown. The data were obtained in a study of cytomegalovirus exposure and HLA in healthy donors. Across the study: Among 150 million to 200 million T cells, an earlier analysis found roughly 110 million unique TCR beta sequences. Broader study findings: Later work associated 17,000 or so TCR beta sequences with HLA alleles at 0.05 false discovery rate. What was likely a sequencing artifact was a cluster of highly shared sequence variants. Most subjects' HLA-A and HLA-B alleles were reportedly predicted from TCR beta sequences.

PCR amplification relied on 60 Vbeta primers (plus 13 Jbeta primers). Some clones are missing from TCRdb's copy, which holds only in-frame ones; the method was immunoSEQ multiplex PCR. This table holds 130,000 to 150,000 clones, roughly 70% found once. The CDR3 is made up of 17 amino acids. V lost 1 base to trimming and J lost 7 bases, with 22 bases between them. Germline CDR1 and CDR2: SGHDN and FVKESK. The specimen sequenced was PBMCs. The J gene is TRBJ1-1, the V gene TRBV14, with D maybe TRBD1 (5 bases). This receptor was obtained from a woman aged 40 to 55 in good health and CMV-seronegative. In nucleotides, the CDR3 is TGTGCCAGCAGCCAAGTTCAGCCAAACTCAGGGAAGCTTGAAGCTTTCTTT. Translating gives CASSQVQPNSGKLEAFF.